This T cell receptor beta chain was sequenced for a study of T cell responses to AZD1222 COVID-19 vaccine. Study-wide findings and caveats: Most donors were white British, females outnumbered males, and clonal diversity was possibly underestimated. A rise in Spike-specific TCR breadth and depth followed two AZD1222 doses. Unmutated variant regions are reportedly targeted by nearly half of spike-specific TCRs.

Assay used: immunoSEQ multiplex PCR; TCRdb lists only in-frame clones, some missing. Among about 160,000 clones listed, 94% were seen once. The CDR3 runs 16 residues. V shed 5 bases and J 0 bases; nucleotides not matched to a gene: 7. Germline V gene data show CDR1 as MNHEY and CDR2 as SMNVEV (reference sequence). Second-dose intervals near 4 or 12 weeks were combined. Details on this clone: What it recognizes is unknown.

The clonotype comes from an adult who received the AZD1222 COVID-19 vaccine. V is TRBV27 and J is TRBJ1-2; 9 bases line up with TRBD1. The sequencing here drew on peripheral blood, taken 28 days after the second AZD1222 dose. The CDR3 region is CASSPGTGTANYGYTF. The CDR3 DNA follows: TGTGCCAGCAGTCCCGGGACAGGGACCGCTAACTATGGCTACACCTTC.